Reported below is one T cell receptor (beta chain). In the study's own analysis: Reference gene primer amplification in the assay estimated nucleated cell counts. The protocol was immunoSEQ multiplex PCR, while the TCRdb copy is restricted to in-frame clones and leaves out a portion. V and J calls and clone size are those listed in that table; D and trimming were worked out from the DNA. This sample has 100,000 to 150,000 clones, with 79% found just once. The data were obtained in a study of blood T cell repertoires in COVID-19. Overall study context: Acute-phase and convalescent COVID-19 samples originated in the United States, Italy and Spain. PBMCs, B-cell-depleted T cells, or T cells provided the cDNA or gDNA that made up the material.

The origin of this receptor is a man aged 40-49 years with active or convalescent COVID-19. The sequencing sample was made of peripheral blood.

In nucleotides, the CDR3 is TGTGCCAGCAGCTTGGGTAGTGGGACAGGGGGATCCGAAGCTTTCTTT. This codes for CASSLGSGTGGSEAFF. The rearrangement joins TRBV7-8 to TRBJ1-1; 11 bases are shared with TRBD1. The germline V gene has CDR1 SGHVS and CDR2 FQNEAQ. Trimming cost V 3 bases and J 8 bases; bases outside gene matches: 11. The CDR3 runs 16 residues. The full variable domain, with the rest looked up from reference TRBV7-8 and TRBJ1-1, is GAGVSQSPRYKVAKRGQDVALRCDPISGHVSLFWYQQALGQGPEFLTYFQNEAQLDKSGLPSDRFFAERPEGSVSTLKIQRTQQEDSAVYLCASSLGSGTGGSEAFFGQGTRLTVV.